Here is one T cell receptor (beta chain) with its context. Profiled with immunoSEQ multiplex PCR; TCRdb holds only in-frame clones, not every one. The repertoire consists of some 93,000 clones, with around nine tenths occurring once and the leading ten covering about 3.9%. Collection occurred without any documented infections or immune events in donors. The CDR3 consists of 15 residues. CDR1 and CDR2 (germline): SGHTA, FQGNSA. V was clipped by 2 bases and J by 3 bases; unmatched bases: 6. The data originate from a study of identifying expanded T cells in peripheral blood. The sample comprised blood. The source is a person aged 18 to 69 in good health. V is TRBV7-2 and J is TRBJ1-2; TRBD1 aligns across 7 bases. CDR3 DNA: TGTGCCAGCAGCTTATGGAACAGGGGCGACTATGGCTACACCTTC. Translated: CASSLWNRGDYGYTF.